The TCR beta chain described here comes from a study of cytomegalovirus exposure and HLA in healthy donors. For this clone: Its target is unknown.

Study observations and caveats: Overall, around 160 TCR beta chains were annotated as cytomegalovirus-associated.

TCRdb's table, derived via immunoSEQ multiplex PCR, lists solely in-frame clones and lacks some. The sample contains 200,000 or so clones, roughly 84% of which appear only once. V was pared by 7 bases and J by 2 bases, with 9 bases of the junction left unmatched. Germline V CDR1 and CDR2: SGHTA, FQGNSA. The CDR3 spans 15 residues. Material: PBMCs. The receptor was derived from a man between 18 and 29 years old in good health and CMV-seropositive. This rearrangement joins TRBV7-2 to TRBJ2-3, with 7 bases lining up with TRBD1. The CDR3 reads CASIFLGTVTDTQYF. Written as DNA, the CDR3 is TGTGCCAGCATCTTCCTTGGGACAGTCACAGATACGCAGTATTTT.